What follows are 32 T cell receptor beta chains derived from one specimen sequenced in a study of human T cells and chemical hapten exposure. The time point: pre-sensitization, week 0. Stated treatment: therapeutic diphenylcyclopropenone sensitization with weekly scalp DPC. One entry per CDR3 protein, called by TCRdb with MiXCR from the RACE reads. Here the sample spans some 300,000 distinct CDR3 sequences, around 5.5% being singletons. Specimen: whole blood, collected in connection with sensitization to the hapten diphenylcyclopropenone (DPC). Receptor source: a young woman with alopecia areata. Some clones in this sample may be carry-over from other donors' samples.

The chain carries TRBV20-1 and TRBJ1-4; 8 nucleotides align to TRBD1. Per the germline V gene, CDR1 is DFQATT and CDR2 is SNEGSKA (reference sequence). Trimming at V came to 0 bases and at J to 8 bases, leaving 11 bases not matched to a gene. The CDR3 contains 16 residues. The CDR3, as DNA: TGCAGTGCTAGAGACCCTTCGACAGGGGCGAGGGAAAAACTGTTTTTT. Translation gives CSARDPSTGAREKLFF.

This clonotype showed up just a few times. V usage is TRBV4-1 and J usage is TRBJ2-5; D gene unclear. Deletions cut 3 bases from V and 5 bases from J, with 13 bases between. Looked up from germline, CDR1 is MGHRA and CDR2 is YSYEKL. The CDR3 sequence is 14 residues long. CDR3 coding DNA: TGCGCCAGCAGCCATTCGATTACGGAGGAGACCCAGTACTTC. Translating gives CASSHSITEETQYF.

This clonotype was seen at least ten times. The J gene is TRBJ1-5, the V gene TRBV21-1; TRBD1 is taken as the D call from the table, unchecked against the DNA. TRBV21-1 is annotated as a pseudogene. The CDR3 runs to 14 residues. CDR3 nucleotides: TGTGCCATAAAGGGGGTAGTCGGCAATCAGCCCCAGCATTTT. Translation: CAIKGVVGNQPQHF.

This rearrangement joins TRBV19 to TRBJ2-3, with 11 bases that match TRBD2. Germline lookup yields CDR1 LNHDA and CDR2 SQIVND (reference sequence). V lost 6 bases, J lost 3 bases, and 5 bases stayed unmatched. The CDR3 is made up of 15 amino acids. This CDR3 is CASSVTSGVTDTQYF. CDR3 nucleotides: TGTGCCAGTAGCGTGACTAGCGGGGTAACAGATACGCAGTATTTT.

This clonotype has at least ten counts. This chain joins TRBV9 and TRBJ2-5; D gene unclear. The CDR3 covers 15 residues. Trimming pared 2 bases from V and 1 base from J, leaving 12 bases between. The germline V gene has CDR1 SGDLS and CDR2 YYNGEE. The CDR3, as DNA: TGTGCCAGCAGCGTTGAAGGTCTGGGCCAAGAGACCCAGTACTTC. Amino acid sequence: CASSVEGLGQETQYF.

This clonotype was counted a few times. The rearrangement uses TRBV3-1 and TRBJ1-1; D remains ambiguous. Germline CDR1 LGHDT, CDR2 YNNKEL (reference sequence). V gave up 4 bases and J gave up 11 bases, with 17 bases separating them. The CDR3 runs to 13 residues. The CDR3 DNA follows: TGTGCCAGCAGCCCCAATTCGGAGGCGTTGGCTTTCTTT. It yields the protein CASSPNSEALAFF.

The table lists this clonotype with a few counts. This rearrangement joins TRBV27 to TRBJ2-7, with 10 bases matching TRBD1. The CDR3 is 18 amino acids. The germline gives CDR1 MNHEY, CDR2 SMNVEV (reference sequence). V shed 0 bases and J 2 bases; nucleotides not matched to a gene: 10. The CDR3 coding sequence is TGTGCCAGCAGTTTATCCCCCCTTGGACAGGGGGTGCCCTACGAGCAGTACTTC. This sequence encodes CASSLSPLGQGVPYEQYF.

The chain couples TRBV6-5 to TRBJ1-1; maybe TRBD1 (5 bases). This CDR3 contains 11 residues. Trimming removed 2 bases from V and 9 bases from J, with 7 bases in between. In germline, CDR1 is MNHEY, CDR2 SVGAGI. CDR3: CASSYQGKAFF. CDR3 DNA: TGTGCCAGCAGTTACCAGGGAAAAGCTTTCTTT.

The sample holds many counts of this clonotype. The chain uses TRBV5-4 and TRBJ2-7, with 8 nucleotides matching TRBD2. J gave up 3 bases and V 4 bases, and 9 bases lay outside the gene matches. Germline CDR1 SGHNT, CDR2 YYREEE (reference sequence). The CDR3 contains 15 residues. The CDR3 DNA is TGTGCCAGCAGCCCCGGGACTAGGGACCGCTACGAGCAGTACTTC. Translating it yields CASSPGTRDRYEQYF.

In this sample, this clonotype turned up a few times. J is TRBJ2-1 and V is TRBV5-6; 7 nucleotides align to TRBD2. The CDR3 extends over 17 amino acids. Germline V CDR1 and CDR2: SGHDT, YYEEEE. The ends lost 1 base at V and 3 bases at J; junction bases unmatched: 10. In DNA form, the CDR3 reads TGTGCCAGCAGCTTGAAGAGCGGGGCGTATTTCTACAATGAGCAGTTCTTC. As protein: CASSLKSGAYFYNEQFF.

This clonotype was counted at least ten times. This chain uses TRBV12-5 with TRBJ2-7; no firm D call. The CDR3 has 15 amino acids. The germline V and J ends were trimmed by 1 base and 0 bases, with 10 bases remaining between them. The germline CDR1 and CDR2 sequences are LGHNT and FRNRAP. In nucleotides, the CDR3 is TGTGCTAGTGGTTTGGAGGCCAGGAGCTCCTACGAGCAGTACTTC. Its protein product is CASGLEARSSYEQYF.

The rearrangement joins TRBV5-1 to TRBJ2-7, with a weak D call TRBD2 (6 bases). Trimming removed 3 bases from V and 4 bases from J, with 14 bases in between. Germline V CDR1 and CDR2: SGHRS, YFSETQ. The CDR3 runs to 14 residues. The CDR3 sequence is CASSSRDGGYEQYF. In nucleotides, the CDR3 is TGCGCCAGCAGCTCCCGGGACGGGGGTTACGAGCAGTACTTC.

The chain uses TRBV12-3 or TRBV12-4 and TRBJ2-6; D is uncertain. The CDR3 contains 15 residues. Trimming stripped 4 bases from V and 0 bases from J, with 7 bases between. CDR3 amino acids: CASSWSGSGANVLTF. CDR3 DNA sequence: TGTGCCAGCAGTTGGTCGGGCTCTGGGGCCAACGTCCTGACTTTC.

The sample holds many counts of this clonotype. The rearrangement joins TRBV28 to TRBJ2-7; 10 bases fit TRBD2. Germline CDR1 is MDHEN and CDR2 is SYDVKM. The J segment lost 3 bases and the V segment lost 6 bases, leaving 5 bases of the junction unmatched. CDR3 length: 14 amino acids. CDR3 residues: CASRFSGGLYEQYF. CDR3 DNA sequence: TGTGCCAGCAGGTTTAGCGGGGGGCTCTACGAGCAGTACTTC.

Comment on this clonotype: This could be a read error, since a much larger clone is one nucleotide away. The CDR3 reads CSARPRTGDYEQCF. The CDR3 nucleotides read TGCAGTGCTAGACCCAGGACAGGGGACTACGAGCAGTGCTTC. The gene calls are TRBV20-1 and TRBJ2-7, with 9 nucleotides matching TRBD1. Germline CDR1 and CDR2: DFQATT and SNEGSKA (reference sequence). CDR3 length equals 14 residues.

This clonotype appeared a few times. The chain carries TRBV4-3 and TRBJ2-3, with TRBD1 identical over 7 bases. Germline V gene sequence: CDR1 LGHNA, CDR2 YSLEER. J was trimmed by 3 bases and V by 0 bases; bases with no gene match: 9. The CDR3 covers 17 residues. The CDR3 is CASSQDKGQRYTDTQYF. The CDR3 DNA sequence: TGCGCCAGCAGCCAAGATAAGGGACAGAGGTATACAGATACGCAGTATTTT.

In its sample, this clonotype was seen many times. V gene TRBV20-1 combines with J gene TRBJ2-5, with 12 bases aligning to TRBD2. V was pared by 2 bases and J by 4 bases, with 8 bases of the junction left unmatched. The germline gives CDR1 DFQATT, CDR2 SNEGSKA (reference sequence). The CDR3 runs to 16 residues. CDR3 sequence: CSARSRRLAGVETQYF. In nucleotides, the CDR3 is TGCAGTGCTAGATCTCGACGACTAGCGGGGGTAGAGACCCAGTACTTC.

The chain is built from TRBV2 and TRBJ2-3, with 7 bases fitting TRBD2. The CDR3 is made up of 14 amino acids. V gave up 7 bases and J gave up 3 bases; unmatched junction bases: 7. Per the germline V gene, CDR1 is SNHLY and CDR2 is FYNNEI. CDR3 nucleotide sequence: TGTGCCAGCACCCGAGCGGGGCAGACAGATACGCAGTATTTT. It translates to CASTRAGQTDTQYF. The full variable domain, rest sourced from reference TRBV2 and TRBJ2-3, is EPEVTQTPSHQVTQMGQEVILRCVPISNHLYFYWYRQILGQKVEFLVSFYNNEISEKSEIFDDQFSVERPDGSNFTLKIRSTKLEDSAMYFCASTRAGQTDTQYFGPGTRLTVL.

This clonotype was seen a handful of times. This chain uses TRBV3-1 with TRBJ1-5; no clear D gene. The length of the CDR3 is 13 residues. Per germline, CDR1 LGHDT and CDR2 YNNKEL (reference sequence). Trimming removed 1 base at V and 11 bases at J, with 12 bases between. CDR3 sequence reads: CASSQGWREAQHF. CDR3 DNA sequence: TGTGCCAGCAGCCAAGGTTGGCGGGAGGCCCAGCATTTT.

The chain couples TRBV3-1 to TRBJ2-2, with D hard to call. The ends were cut back, 1 base at V and 5 bases at J, with 5 bases in the middle. This CDR3 comprises 13 residues. Germline assignment: CDR1 LGHDT and CDR2 YNNKEL (reference sequence). The CDR3 nucleotides are TGTGCCAGCAGCCAAGTCGTAACCGGGGAGCTGTTTTTT. Its translation: CASSQVVTGELFF.

The chain's CDR3 is CASSVDRLSSYNEQFF. CDR3 nucleotide sequence: TGCGCCAGCAGCGTTGACAGATTAAGCTCCTACAATGAGCAGTTCTTC. The V gene is TRBV4-3, the J gene TRBJ2-1; D perhaps matches TRBD1 (5 bases). Per germline, CDR1 LGHNA and CDR2 YSLEER. The CDR3 is 16 residues long. Trimming cost V 5 bases and J 0 bases, with 14 bases left between them.

This clonotype was counted ten times or more. The V call is TRBV4-3, the J call TRBJ1-4; no clear D gene. The CDR3 runs to 16 residues. V was shortened by 0 bases and J by 6 bases, with 14 bases between the two germline ends. From germline, CDR1 is LGHNA and CDR2 YSLEER. DNA for the CDR3: TGCGCCAGCAGCCAAGATAACGCTGTTCGGGATGAAAAACTGTTTTTT. Encoded protein: CASSQDNAVRDEKLFF.

In this sample, this clonotype turned up many times. The V gene is TRBV6-6, the J gene TRBJ1-1; D possibly corresponds to TRBD1 (6 bases). There are 15 residues in the CDR3. The germline V gene has CDR1 MNHNY and CDR2 SVGAGI (reference sequence). V was shortened by 5 bases and J by 5 bases, with 18 bases between the two germline ends. The CDR3 DNA sequence: TGTGCCAGCAGTCACGCGCCCGGGGGGCGAACTGAAGCTTTCTTT. Translating it yields CASSHAPGGRTEAFF.

This clonotype was seen repeatedly, ten times or more. The V call is TRBV4-3, the J call TRBJ1-1, with D uncertain. Trimming shortened V by 1 base and J by 2 bases, and 5 bases separated the two germline ends. The CDR3 length is 13 residues. Per the germline V gene, CDR1 is LGHNA and CDR2 is YSLEER. The CDR3 protein is CASSQVGNTEAFF. In DNA form, the CDR3 reads TGCGCCAGCAGCCAAGTAGGAAACACTGAAGCTTTCTTT.

The chain links TRBV6-1 to TRBJ1-4; D possibly corresponds to TRBD1 (5 bases). The germline V gene encodes CDR1 MNHNS and CDR2 SASEGT. This CDR3 comprises 14 residues. The V and J ends lost 3 bases and 7 bases respectively, with 12 bases between them. CDR3: CASSEGGVSEKLFF. CDR3 sequence (DNA): TGTGCCAGCAGTGAGGGGGGGGTGAGTGAAAAACTGTTTTTT.

In this sample, this clonotype turned up many times. V and J are TRBV4-3 and TRBJ1-2, with a possible D match to TRBD1 (6 bases). V lost 0 bases and J lost 2, with 7 bases in between. The CDR3 length is 14 residues. The germline gives CDR1 LGHNA, CDR2 YSLEER. As DNA, the CDR3 is TGCGCCAGCAGCCAAGAGACAGGAAACTATGGCTACACCTTC. Its protein is CASSQETGNYGYTF.

V and J are TRBV6-5 and TRBJ2-1, with TRBD2 matching 12 bases. The CDR3 runs 16 residues. Trimming at V came to 6 bases and at J to 7 bases, leaving 10 bases not matched to a gene. Germline V CDR1 and CDR2: MNHEY, SVGAGI. The CDR3: CASSQLAGGELNEQFF. The CDR3 nucleotides are TGTGCCAGCAGCCAGCTAGCGGGGGGGGAGTTGAATGAGCAGTTCTTC.

This chain uses TRBV7-9 with TRBJ2-5, with D possibly being TRBD1 (6 bases). V was clipped by 5 bases and J by 2 bases, with 12 bases between them. The CDR3 length is 14 residues. Germline CDR1 SEHNR, CDR2 FQNEAQ (reference sequence). CDR3 coding DNA: TGTGCCAGCAGCGTAAATCAGGGGCAAGAGACCCAGTACTTC. Its protein product is CASSVNQGQETQYF.

This clonotype was observed many times. This chain connects TRBV10-3 to TRBJ1-1, with D unclear. V was shortened by 10 bases and J by 4 bases, with 13 bases between the two germline ends. Looked up from germline, CDR1 is ENHRY and CDR2 is SYGVKD. This CDR3 is built from 12 residues. The CDR3 sequence is CATKNPPTEAFF. The CDR3 DNA follows: TGTGCCACAAAAAACCCGCCCACTGAAGCTTTCTTT.

The sample holds many counts of this clonotype. This chain connects TRBV20-1 to TRBJ1-5, with 10 bases that match TRBD1. This CDR3 is 19 amino acids long. J lost 1 base, V lost 5 bases, and 17 bases had no gene match. The germline CDR1 and CDR2 sequences are DFQATT and SNEGSKA (reference sequence). The CDR3 sequence is CSASAGGQGRQGSNQPQHF. CDR3 coding DNA: TGCAGTGCTTCCGCCGGGGGACAGGGGCGTCAGGGGAGCAATCAGCCCCAGCATTTT.

This clonotype was seen at least ten times. Here the CDR3 DNA reads TGTGCCAGCAGTACCTCGGGGTCCCGAGAGACCCAGTACTTC. It specifies CASSTSGSRETQYF. The chain couples TRBV12-3 or TRBV12-4 to TRBJ2-5; tentative D call: TRBD2 (5 bases). The CDR3 has 14 residues. V gave up 5 bases and J gave up 4 bases, with 14 bases separating them.

Turning to this clonotype: A far larger clone is just one base off, so this is likely a read error. This chain connects TRBV2 to TRBJ2-3; D call uncertain. CDR3 size: 10 residues. CDR1 and CDR2 from the germline V gene are SNHLY and FYNNEI. The germline V and J ends were trimmed by 6 bases and 4 bases, with 2 bases remaining between them. For the CDR3, the DNA is TGTGCCAGCAGAGCAGATACGCAGTATTTT. It encodes CASRADTQYF.